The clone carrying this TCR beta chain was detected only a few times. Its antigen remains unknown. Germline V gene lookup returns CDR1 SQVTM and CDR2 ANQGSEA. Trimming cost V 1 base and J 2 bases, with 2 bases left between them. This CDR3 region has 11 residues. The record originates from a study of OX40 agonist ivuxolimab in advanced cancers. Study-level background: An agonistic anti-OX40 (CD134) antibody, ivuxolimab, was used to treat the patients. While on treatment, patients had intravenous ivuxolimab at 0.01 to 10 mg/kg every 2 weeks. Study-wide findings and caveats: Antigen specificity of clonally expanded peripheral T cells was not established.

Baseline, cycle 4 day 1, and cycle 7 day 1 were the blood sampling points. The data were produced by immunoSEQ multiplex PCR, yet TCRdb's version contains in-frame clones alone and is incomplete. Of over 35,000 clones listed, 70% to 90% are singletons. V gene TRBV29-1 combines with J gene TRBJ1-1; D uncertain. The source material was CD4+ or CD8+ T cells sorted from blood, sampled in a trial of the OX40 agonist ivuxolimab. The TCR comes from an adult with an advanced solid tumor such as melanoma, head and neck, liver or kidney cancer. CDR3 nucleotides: TGCAGCGTTGAAGTTAACACTGAAGCTTTCTTT. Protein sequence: CSVEVNTEAFF.